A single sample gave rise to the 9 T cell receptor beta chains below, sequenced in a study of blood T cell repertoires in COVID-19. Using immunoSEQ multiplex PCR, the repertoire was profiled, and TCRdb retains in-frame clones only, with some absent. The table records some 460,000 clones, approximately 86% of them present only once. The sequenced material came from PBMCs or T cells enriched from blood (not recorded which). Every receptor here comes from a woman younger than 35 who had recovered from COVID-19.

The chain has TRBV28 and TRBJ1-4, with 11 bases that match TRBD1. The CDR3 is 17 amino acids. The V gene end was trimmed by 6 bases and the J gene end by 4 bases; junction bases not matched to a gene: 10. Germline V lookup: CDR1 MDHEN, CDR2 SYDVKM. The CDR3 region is CASRNPGQGVDNEKLFF. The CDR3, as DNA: TGTGCCAGCAGGAATCCGGGACAGGGGGTGGATAATGAAAAACTGTTTTTT.

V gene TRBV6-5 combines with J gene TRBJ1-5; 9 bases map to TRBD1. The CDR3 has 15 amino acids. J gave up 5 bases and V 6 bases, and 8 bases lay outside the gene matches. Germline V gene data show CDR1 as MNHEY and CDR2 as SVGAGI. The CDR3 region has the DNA TGTGCCAGCAGCTTGGGACAGGGAGAGGATCAGCCCCAGCATTTT. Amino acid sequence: CASSLGQGEDQPQHF.

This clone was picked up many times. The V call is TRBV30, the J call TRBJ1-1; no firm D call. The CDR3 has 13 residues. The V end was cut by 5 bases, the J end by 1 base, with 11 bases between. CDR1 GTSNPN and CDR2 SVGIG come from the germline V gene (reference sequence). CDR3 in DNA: TGTGCCTGGTCGGGGATGAGGAACACTGAAGCTTTCTTT. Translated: CAWSGMRNTEAFF.

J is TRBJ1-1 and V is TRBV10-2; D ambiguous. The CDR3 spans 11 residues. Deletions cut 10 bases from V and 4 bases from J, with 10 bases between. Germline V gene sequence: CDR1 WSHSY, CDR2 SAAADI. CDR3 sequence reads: CATLHGTEAFF. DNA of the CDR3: TGCGCCACCCTGCACGGCACTGAAGCTTTCTTT.

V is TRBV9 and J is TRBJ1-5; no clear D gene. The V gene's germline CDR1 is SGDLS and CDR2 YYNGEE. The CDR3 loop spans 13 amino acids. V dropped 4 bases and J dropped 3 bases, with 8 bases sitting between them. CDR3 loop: CASSPNSNQPQHF. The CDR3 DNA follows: TGTGCCAGCAGCCCAAATTCCAATCAGCCCCAGCATTTT.

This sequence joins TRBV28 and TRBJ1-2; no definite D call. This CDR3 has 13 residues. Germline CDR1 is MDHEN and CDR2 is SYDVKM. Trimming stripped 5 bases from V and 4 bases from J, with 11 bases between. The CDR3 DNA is TGTGCCAGCAGTGCCGCGGAGCCCTATGGCTACACCTTC. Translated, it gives CASSAAEPYGYTF.

CDR3 sequence: CASSVGGDRDQPQHF. DNA for the CDR3: TGTGCCAGCAGCGTAGGGGGAGATCGGGATCAGCCCCAGCATTTT. V usage is TRBV9 and J usage is TRBJ1-5; D call uncertain. Germline CDR1 and CDR2: SGDLS and YYNGEE. The CDR3 is 15 amino acids. Trimming removed 0 bases from V and 5 bases from J, with 12 bases in between.

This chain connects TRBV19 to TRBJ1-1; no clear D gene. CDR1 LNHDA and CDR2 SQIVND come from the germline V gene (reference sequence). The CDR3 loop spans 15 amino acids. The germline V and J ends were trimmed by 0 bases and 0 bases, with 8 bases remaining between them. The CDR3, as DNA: TGTGCCAGTAGTATAGATCTATCGGTGAACACTGAAGCTTTCTTT. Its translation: CASSIDLSVNTEAFF.

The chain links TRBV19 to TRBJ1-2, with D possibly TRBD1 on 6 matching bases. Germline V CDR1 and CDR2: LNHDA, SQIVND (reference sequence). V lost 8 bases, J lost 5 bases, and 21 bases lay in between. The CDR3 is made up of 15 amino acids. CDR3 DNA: TGTGCCAGTCACCCCAACGATCGAACAGGGTATGGCTACACCTTC. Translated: CASHPNDRTGYGYTF.